This is a list of T cell receptor beta chains from one sample in a study of blood T cell repertoires in COVID-19. The assay was immunoSEQ multiplex PCR, and TCRdb's table has in-frame clones only and misses some. Of approximately 46,000 clones in the sample, about 79% were seen once. Sequencing used peripheral blood. These receptors were taken from a human donor in a cohort sampled during active COVID-19. Both conserved end residues are part of each CDR3. A D gene is named only where the DNA matches it firmly.

v_call: TRBV5-1; j_call: TRBJ2-6; d_call: NA; cdr3_aa: CASSSIAGANVLTF
v_call: TRBV4-3; j_call: TRBJ2-7; d_call: TRBD1; cdr3_aa: CASSQQDQGAYEQYF
v_call: TRBV15; j_call: TRBJ2-4; d_call: NA; cdr3_aa: CATSRGTLAKNIQYF
v_call: TRBV7-2; j_call: TRBJ2-5; d_call: TRBD2; cdr3_aa: CASSLTPLAGEETQYF
v_call: TRBV27; j_call: TRBJ2-1; d_call: TRBD2; cdr3_aa: CASISGGSSYNEQFF
v_call: TRBV24-1; j_call: TRBJ2-3; d_call: NA; cdr3_aa: CATSDLGGVNTDTQYF
v_call: TRBV28; j_call: TRBJ2-5; d_call: TRBD1; cdr3_aa: CASRGTGTGQETQYF
v_call: TRBV7-9; j_call: TRBJ1-3; d_call: TRBD1; cdr3_aa: CASSSDRDGNTIYF
v_call: TRBV21-1; j_call: TRBJ2-7; d_call: NA; cdr3_aa: CASSRLHEQYF
v_call: TRBV19; j_call: TRBJ2-2; d_call: NA; cdr3_aa: CASSSRRAANTGELFF
v_call: TRBV14; j_call: TRBJ2-7; d_call: TRBD1; cdr3_aa: CASSLAYRGRGYEQYF
v_call: TRBV28; j_call: TRBJ2-7; d_call: TRBD2; cdr3_aa: CASSLLAGGREQYF
v_call: TRBV4-3; j_call: TRBJ1-3; d_call: NA; cdr3_aa: CASSQDESGEGSGNTIYF